The next 7 T cell receptor beta chains were all read from a single sample in a study of blood T cell repertoires in COVID-19. This table comes from immunoSEQ multiplex PCR, and its TCRdb copy is limited to in-frame clones, with some not included. Here the sample spans approximately 670,000 clones, around 90% being singletons. Material: peripheral blood. All receptors derive from a woman aged 18-29 years with acute or convalescent COVID-19.

V usage is TRBV27 and J usage is TRBJ1-2; 9 bases align to TRBD1. The germline V gene has CDR1 MNHEY and CDR2 SMNVEV (reference sequence). CDR3 length: 15 amino acids. J lost 4 bases, V lost 2 bases, and 5 bases had no gene match. CDR3 in DNA: TGTGCCAGCAGTTTAGGACAGGGGATCGGCTATGGCTACACCTTC. Protein sequence: CASSLGQGIGYGYTF.

The table lists this clone with a count of one. This rearrangement joins TRBV7-3 to TRBJ1-2, with a tentative D call TRBD1 (5 bases). V was cut by 5 bases and J by 4 bases, with 17 bases left in between. CDR1 SGHTA and CDR2 FQGTGA come from the germline V gene. CDR3 length equals 15 residues. CDR3 protein: CASSPSPDRAYGYTF. The CDR3 DNA sequence: TGTGCCAGCAGCCCCAGCCCAGACAGAGCCTATGGCTACACCTTC.

The chain carries TRBV27 and TRBJ1-2; D is unclear. Trimming cost V 6 bases and J 2 bases, with 10 bases left between them. Germline V gives CDR1 MNHEY, CDR2 SMNVEV (reference sequence). There are 13 residues in the CDR3. The CDR3 spells CASSQYENYGYTF. The CDR3 DNA is TGTGCCAGCAGCCAATATGAGAACTATGGCTACACCTTC.

The rearrangement uses TRBV3-1 (or the pseudogene TRBV3-2) and TRBJ1-2; 7 bases match TRBD1. This CDR3 has 14 amino acids. Germline CDR1 is LGHDT and CDR2 is YNNKEL (reference sequence). V gave up 5 bases and J gave up 3 bases; unmatched junction bases: 6. CDR3 sequence (DNA): TGTGCCAGCAGCACACGGACAGGTTACTATGGCTACACCTTC. This codes for CASSTRTGYYGYTF.

The chain recombines TRBV27 with TRBJ1-3, with 8 nucleotides matching TRBD1. The CDR3 is made up of 15 amino acids. Unmatched junction bases numbered 5, after V lost 4 bases and J lost 3 bases. The germline V gene has CDR1 MNHEY and CDR2 SMNVEV (reference sequence). CDR3 sequence (DNA): TGTGCCAGCAGTTCCTTCGGACAGGGTGGAAACACCATATATTTT. This translates into CASSSFGQGGNTIYF.

The V gene is TRBV7-9, the J gene TRBJ1-2; TRBD1 matches 7 bases. The ends lost 2 bases at V and 6 bases at J; junction bases unmatched: 15. The germline V gene has CDR1 SEHNR and CDR2 FQNEAQ (reference sequence). The CDR3 is 17 amino acids. The CDR3 DNA reads as TGTGCCAGCAGCTTACGGGACATAAGGGGGCCCCATCATGGCTACACCTTC. Translation gives CASSLRDIRGPHHGYTF.

The chain employs TRBV15 and TRBJ1-2; 9 positions match TRBD1. Germline values: CDR1 LNHNV, CDR2 YYDKDF (reference sequence). The CDR3 contains 13 residues. V shed 5 bases and J 6 bases; nucleotides not matched to a gene: 4. In DNA form, the CDR3 reads TGTGCCACCAGCGGACAGGGGATCGATGGCTACACCTTC. This gives the protein CATSGQGIDGYTF.